These 25 T cell receptor beta chains were sequenced from one sample in a study of T cells in Graves' hyperthyroidism and ophthalmopathy. Researchers amplified the TCR beta CDR3 regions from RNA transcripts. Carried out on the TCR CDR3, a first-round RT-PCR used the HTBI primer set. MiXCR, run by TCRdb on the multiplex PCR reads, gives a single entry per CDR3 protein. This table has hundreds of thousands of distinct CDR3 sequences, around a quarter appearing once. Sequencing was done on a sample of blood. Every receptor here comes from a woman in her thirties with Graves' ophthalmopathy.

This clonotype has a handful of counts. The CDR3 DNA follows: TGTGCCAGCACGGACGAGCAGAACACTGAAGCTTTCTTT. It translates to CASTDEQNTEAFF. This chain joins TRBV2 and TRBJ1-1; D remains ambiguous. Trimming took 7 bases from V and 1 from J, leaving 10 bases between them. The CDR3 covers 13 residues. Germline CDR1 and CDR2: SNHLY and FYNNEI.

This chain links TRBV5-1 with TRBJ1-1, with a weak D call TRBD1 (5 bases). V was trimmed by 0 bases and J by 4 bases, leaving 13 bases between them. Per germline, CDR1 SGHRS and CDR2 YFSETQ. This CDR3 region has 15 residues. In nucleotides, the CDR3 is TGCGCCAGCAGCTTGGTGGGAGGGGAGGGCACTGAAGCTTTCTTT. The encoded protein is CASSLVGGEGTEAFF.

This clonotype was recorded at least ten times. The gene calls are TRBV12-3 or TRBV12-4 and TRBJ1-2; tentatively, D is TRBD1 (5 bases). Trimming took 6 bases from V and 4 from J, leaving 12 bases between them. The CDR3 spans 13 residues. CDR3 amino acids: CASSGTLFYGYTF. The CDR3 DNA reads as TGTGCCAGCAGCGGGACCCTCTTCTATGGCTACACCTTC.

The chain couples TRBV12-3 or TRBV12-4 to TRBJ2-2, with 9 bases aligning to TRBD2. This CDR3 has 17 residues. V trimming: 1 base; J trimming: 3 bases; junction bases outside the gene matches: 6. The CDR3 region is CASSLESSGAYTGELFF. CDR3 DNA sequence: TGTGCCAGCAGTTTAGAGTCTAGCGGGGCTTACACCGGGGAGCTGTTTTTT.

Ten or more counts support this clonotype. The genes are TRBV6-2 or TRBV6-3 and TRBJ1-2; D ambiguous. Trimming pared 5 bases from V and 8 bases from J, leaving 9 bases between. The CDR3 has 11 residues. The germline V gene encodes CDR1 MNHEY and CDR2 SVGEGT. The DNA of the CDR3 is TGTGCCAGCAGTGACATACGAGGCTACACCTTC. Its protein product is CASSDIRGYTF.

Points on this clonotype: A much larger clone sits a single nucleotide away, making a read error possible. This chain links TRBV27 with TRBJ2-7, with 7 nucleotides matching TRBD2. Per the germline V gene, CDR1 is MNHEY and CDR2 is SMNVEV (reference sequence). This CDR3 region has 11 residues. Trimming removed 6 bases from V and 6 bases from J; junction bases left unmatched: 2. In DNA form, the CDR3 reads TGTGCCAGCAGGTGGGGGGGCGAGCAGTACTTC. It translates to CASRWGGEQYF.

Of note for this clonotype: One junction end disagrees with the germline gene, perhaps due to a read error. CDR3 nucleotides: TGTGCCAGCAGCGCGGAGGGGGCCAGCAAAAACATTAAGTACTTC. Its translation is CASSAEGASKNIKYF. This chain connects TRBV9 to TRBJ2-4; perhaps TRBD1 as D (7 bases). The length of the CDR3 is 15 residues. Germline-derived CDR1 and CDR2 are SGDLS and YYNGEE.

This clonotype has just a few counts. J is TRBJ2-7 and V is TRBV15; possible D gene TRBD1, 5 bases. This CDR3 has 13 residues. The V end was cut by 3 bases, the J end by 2 bases, with 8 bases between. Germline V gives CDR1 LNHNV, CDR2 YYDKDF (reference sequence). The CDR3 spells CATSRDNTYEQYF. The CDR3 DNA reads TGTGCCACCAGCAGGGACAATACCTACGAGCAGTACTTC.

With regard to this clonotype: Being one base from a much bigger clone, this may be a read error. V and J are TRBV10-3 and TRBJ1-1; the D gene is possibly TRBD1 (5 bases). V shed 1 base and J shed 5 bases, with 20 bases lying between them. Germline V gives CDR1 ENHRY, CDR2 SYGVKD. The CDR3 has 17 amino acids. CDR3 loop: CAISELAGKGPGTEAFF. In DNA, the CDR3 is TGTGCCATCAGTGAGTTGGCAGGGAAGGGCCCGGGGACTGAAGCTTTCTTT.

The table lists this clonotype with many counts. J is TRBJ2-5 and V is TRBV7-9; the match to TRBD1 covers 10 bases. Germline-derived CDR1 and CDR2 are SEHNR and FQNEAQ (reference sequence). This CDR3 has 14 amino acids. With V trimmed by 5 bases and J by 5 bases, 5 bases remained unmatched. This chain's CDR3 is CASSLRTGGETQYF. CDR3 in DNA: TGTGCCAGCAGCCTGCGGACAGGGGGGGAGACCCAGTACTTC.

In DNA, the CDR3 is TGTGCCAGCAGTTCCTATCCAGCGGGGAGCGGAAACACCATATATTTT. This translates into CASSSYPAGSGNTIYF. This chain uses TRBV12-3 or TRBV12-4 with TRBJ1-3; D is uncertain. Trimming removed 4 bases from V and 4 bases from J, with 17 bases in between. This CDR3 region has 16 residues.

The chain links TRBV7-8 to TRBJ2-7, with D tentatively TRBD2 (5 bases). The CDR3 sequence is 14 residues long. CDR1 SGHVS and CDR2 FQNEAQ come from the germline V gene. Trimming shortened V by 3 bases and J by 0 bases, and 9 bases separated the two germline ends. In nucleotides, the CDR3 is TGTGCCAGCAGCTTCCGGAGGAGCTCCTACGAGCAGTACTTC. Encoded protein: CASSFRRSSYEQYF.

At least ten counts were recorded for this clonotype. The rearrangement joins TRBV4-1 to TRBJ2-7, with D tentatively TRBD2 (6 bases). In germline, CDR1 is MGHRA, CDR2 YSYEKL. CDR3 length equals 15 residues. The germline V and J ends were trimmed by 4 bases and 0 bases, with 13 bases remaining between them. For the CDR3, the DNA is TGCGCCAGCAGCCCCTCGGAGGGCAGCTCCTACGAGCAGTACTTC. It encodes CASSPSEGSSYEQYF.

V usage is TRBV20-1 and J usage is TRBJ1-2, with D unclear. CDR3 length: 12 amino acids. V lost 3 bases to trimming and J lost 4 bases, with 9 bases between them. The germline CDR1 and CDR2 sequences are DFQATT and SNEGSKA (reference sequence). CDR3 amino acids: CSASVFVYGYTF. In DNA, the CDR3 is TGCAGTGCTAGTGTTTTCGTCTATGGCTACACCTTC.

This clonotype was seen ten or more times. This sequence joins TRBV10-3 and TRBJ1-2; D possibly corresponds to TRBD1 (5 bases). CDR1 is ENHRY and CDR2 is SYGVKD in the germline V gene. V lost 4 bases and J lost 4, with 10 bases in between. The CDR3 contains 13 residues. In DNA form, the CDR3 reads TGTGCCATCAGTGTAGGACAACCCTATGGCTACACCTTC. This encodes CAISVGQPYGYTF.

This clonotype came up many times. This chain joins TRBV12-3 or TRBV12-4 and TRBJ1-2, with unresolved D. The V end lost 6 bases, the J end lost 4 bases, and 12 bases lay between the germline ends. The CDR3 contains 13 residues. The CDR3 reads CASSRGGIYGYTF. The DNA for the CDR3 is TGTGCCAGCAGCCGAGGTGGGATCTATGGCTACACCTTC.

Only a few counts were recorded for this clonotype. This chain joins TRBV9 and TRBJ2-2; TRBD1 is a possible D gene (5 bases). Germline V CDR1 and CDR2: SGDLS, YYNGEE. Trimming took off 4 bases at V and 4 bases at J, with 14 bases between the two ends. CDR3 length: 15 amino acids. The CDR3 region is CASSLPPGPTGELFF. CDR3 bases: TGTGCCAGCAGCCTGCCCCCAGGGCCCACCGGGGAGCTGTTTTTT.

The rearrangement links TRBV15 to TRBJ1-2; D not resolved. Trimming pared 0 bases from V and 1 base from J, leaving 6 bases between. This CDR3 contains 14 residues. Germline V gene data show CDR1 as LNHNV and CDR2 as YYDKDF (reference sequence). The CDR3 DNA reads TGTGCCACCAGCAGAGATCGATATAACTATGGCTACACCTTC. The encoded protein is CATSRDRYNYGYTF. The full variable domain, its missing parts supplied by reference TRBV15 and TRBJ1-2, is DAMVIQNPRYQVTQFGKPVTLSCSQTLNHNVMYWYQQKSSQAPKLLFHYYDKDFNNEADTPDNFQSRRPNTSFCFLDIRSPGLGDTAMYLCATSRDRYNYGYTFGSGTRLTVV.

Remarks on this clonotype: No conserved phenylalanine or tryptophan ends this CDR3, so it is likely a read error. The DNA is omitted, as the CDR3 cannot be located on it reliably, and the CDR3 follows TCRdb's listing. The chain couples TRBV2 to TRBJ1-1. The CDR3 is 13 residues long, ends included. Germline CDR1 is SNHLY and CDR2 is FYNNEI. CDR3 residues: CASGPFMNTEAWL.

This clonotype appeared many times. V and J are TRBV27 and TRBJ1-2; D ambiguous. Trimming removed 2 bases from V and 7 bases from J, with 11 bases in between. From germline, CDR1 is MNHEY and CDR2 SMNVEV (reference sequence). The CDR3 covers 13 residues. CDR3 sequence: CASSLLGKAGYTF. As DNA, the CDR3 is TGTGCCAGCAGTTTACTAGGGAAGGCTGGCTACACCTTC.

The chain employs TRBV18 and TRBJ2-5; D is undetermined. V lost 3 bases and J 1 base, leaving 9 bases between the germline ends. This CDR3 has 14 residues. Germline CDR1 and CDR2: KGHSH and LQKENI. CDR3: CASSPQAVQETQYF. The CDR3 nucleotides read TGTGCCAGCTCACCTCAGGCAGTCCAAGAGACCCAGTACTTC. The whole variable domain, filled in from reference TRBV18 and TRBJ2-5, reads NAGVMQNPRHLVRRRGQEARLRCSPMKGHSHVYWYRQLPEEGLKFMVYLQKENIIDESGMPKERFSAEFPKEGPSILRIQQVVRGDSAAYFCASSPQAVQETQYFGPGTRLLVL.

This clonotype was seen a few times. The V gene is TRBV28, the J gene TRBJ1-2; TRBD1 agrees at 8 bases. Trimming removed 5 bases from V and 4 bases from J; junction bases left unmatched: 9. Germline values: CDR1 MDHEN, CDR2 SYDVKM. The CDR3 contains 15 residues. CDR3 DNA: TGTGCCAGCAGTGATCCAGGACAGGGCGGCTATGGCTACACCTTC. This encodes CASSDPGQGGYGYTF.

This chain connects TRBV18 to TRBJ1-5, with a tentative D call TRBD1 (6 bases). Germline CDR1 reads KGHSH; CDR2 reads LQKENI. This CDR3 spans 19 amino acids. The V and J ends lost 0 bases and 0 bases respectively, with 18 bases between them. This chain's CDR3 is CASSPPNAGQSLSNQPQHF. DNA for the CDR3: TGTGCCAGCTCACCACCGAATGCCGGACAGAGCCTTAGCAATCAGCCCCAGCATTTT.

The sample holds many counts of this clonotype. The chain recombines TRBV7-9 with TRBJ1-1, with a tentative D call TRBD1 (6 bases). The CDR3 loop spans 15 amino acids. Germline V lookup: CDR1 SEHNR, CDR2 FQNEAQ (reference sequence). V lost 2 bases to trimming and J lost 4 bases, with 14 bases between them. As DNA, the CDR3 is TGTGCCAGCAGCTTACTACAGGGAGGGGGCACTGAAGCTTTCTTT. It specifies CASSLLQGGGTEAFF.

The chain is built from TRBV2 and TRBJ2-6; perhaps D is TRBD1 or TRBD2 (5 bases each). The CDR3 extends over 13 amino acids. Germline V lookup: CDR1 SNHLY, CDR2 FYNNEI. The V end was cut by 8 bases, the J end by 9 bases, with 14 bases between. CDR3 sequence: CASGAGRNNVLTF. CDR3 DNA sequence: TGTGCCAGCGGGGCGGGCCGGAACAACGTCCTGACTTTC.